This T cell receptor (beta chain) came from a study of T cell changes during pregnancy in multiple sclerosis. CDR1 and CDR2 from the germline V gene are WNHNN and SYGVQD (reference sequence). V lost 5 bases and J lost 0, with 20 bases in between. This CDR3 has 18 residues. The repertoire was sequenced with immunoSEQ multiplex PCR; TCRdb's copy has only in-frame clones and lacks some. The sample holds under 90,000 clones, about 93% seen once. Source: peripheral blood, taken in the second trimester of pregnancy. The chain links TRBV10-1 to TRBJ1-5, with D perhaps TRBD1 (5 bases). The sequence came from a female donor in good health, enrolled as a control in a pregnancy study. CDR3: CASSPLGWEGASNQPQHF. The DNA for the CDR3 is TGCGCCAGCAGTCCACTGGGGTGGGAAGGGGCTAGCAATCAGCCCCAGCATTTT.